This T cell receptor (beta chain) was sequenced in a study of glioma-infiltrating T cells after dendritic cell vaccination. Whole-study context: The vaccine used monocyte-derived dendritic cells pulsed overnight with autologous tumor lysate.

V lost 2 bases, J lost 2 bases, and 5 bases lay in between. CDR1 and CDR2 (germline): SGHRS, YFSETQ. The CDR3 is made up of 13 amino acids. TCRB CDR3 was amplified from 2 ug genomic DNA or less. Clones were read by immunoSEQ multiplex PCR, and TCRdb kept only the in-frame ones, dropping some. The data hold fewer than 85,000 clones, with 65% to 90% observed a single time. The sequencing here drew on blood, taken before dendritic cell vaccination. The source is a human donor with glioblastoma. The V and J genes are TRBV5-1 and TRBJ1-5; no reliable D call. The CDR3: CASSFGGNQPQHF. The CDR3 DNA reads as TGCGCCAGCAGCTTTGGAGGCAATCAGCCCCAGCATTTT.